This TCR beta chain was obtained from a study of T-cell reconstitution after alpha-beta-depleted transplantation in children. This CDR3 comprises 15 residues. Per germline, CDR1 SGHRS and CDR2 YFSETQ. With V trimmed by 4 bases and J by 2 bases, 9 bases remained unmatched. As it was prepared, the TCRbeta library received unique molecular identifiers. TCRdb recomputed calls from the PCR reads with MiXCR, one row per CDR3 protein. Found here are about 980,000 distinct CDR3 sequences, roughly 31% of them singletons; the top ten hold roughly 27%. Details on this clonotype: Its antigen remains unidentified.

General observations from the study: Newly generated T cells supplied most T-cell counts and diversity one year post-transplant.

The chain joins TRBV5-1 to TRBJ2-7; 7 positions agree with TRBD1. The sequence was obtained from a boy in the first two years of life who had a stem cell transplant for SCID, so the T cells may come from the graft donor. Material: PBMCs, mostly from graft donor cells, obtained 360 days after TCRalphabeta/CD19-depleted stem cell transplant. CDR3 sequence (DNA): TGCGCCAGCAGCCCGAGGGACAGCTTAACCTACGAGCAGTACTTC. It yields the protein CASSPRDSLTYEQYF.